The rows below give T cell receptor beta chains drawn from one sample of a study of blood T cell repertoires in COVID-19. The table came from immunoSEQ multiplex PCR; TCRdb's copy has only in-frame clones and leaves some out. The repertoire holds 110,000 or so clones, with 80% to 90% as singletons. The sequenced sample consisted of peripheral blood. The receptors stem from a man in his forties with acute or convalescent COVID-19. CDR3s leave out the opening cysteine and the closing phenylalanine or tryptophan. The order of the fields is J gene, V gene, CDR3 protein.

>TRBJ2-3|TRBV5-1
ASSLAGTPGADTQY
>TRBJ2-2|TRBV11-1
ASSFRTGSNTGELF
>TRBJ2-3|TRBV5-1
ASSTRGWGTDTQY
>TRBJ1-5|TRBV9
ASSVDGTGNSNQPQH
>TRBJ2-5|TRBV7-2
ASSLVAGGPETQY
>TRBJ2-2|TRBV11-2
ASSLDRWEEYDTGELF
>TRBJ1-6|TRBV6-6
ASRDGGATYNSPLH
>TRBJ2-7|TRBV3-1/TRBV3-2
ASSQDPASGGPYEQY
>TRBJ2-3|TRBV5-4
ASSPSGGAADTQY
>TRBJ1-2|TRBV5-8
ASSLAMGQVNYYDYGYT
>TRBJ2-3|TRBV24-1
ATSEGRGGGYTDTQY
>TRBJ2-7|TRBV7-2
ASSESPGVSYEQY
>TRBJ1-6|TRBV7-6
ASSLGRDYSPLH
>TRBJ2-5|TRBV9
ASSPLDSYQETQY
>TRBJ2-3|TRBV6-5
ASLFGEDTDTQY
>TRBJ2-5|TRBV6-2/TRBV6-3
ASTPERQILAQY
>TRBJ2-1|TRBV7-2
ASSRTSGGSIYNEQF
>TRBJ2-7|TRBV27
ASSLNRGSYEQY
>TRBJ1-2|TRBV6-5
AGTQGGEGYT
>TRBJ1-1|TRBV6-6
ASSYLRASEAF
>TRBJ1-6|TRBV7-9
ASSVEGRNSPLH
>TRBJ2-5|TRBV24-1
ATSDSGGSETQY
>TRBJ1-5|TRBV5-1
ASSLGQGGNQPQH
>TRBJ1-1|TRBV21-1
ASSNPGPKNTEAF
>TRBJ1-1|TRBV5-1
ASSLAAGLTEAF
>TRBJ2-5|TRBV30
AWTPGLAGLETQY
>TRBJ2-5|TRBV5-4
ASSPGTRDQETQY
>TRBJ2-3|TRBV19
ASSTYSGGTDTQY
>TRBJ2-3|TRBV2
ASSPTSTDTQY
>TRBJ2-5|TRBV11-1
ASSLMLADQETQY
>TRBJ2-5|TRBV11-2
ASSFLTDRASQETQY
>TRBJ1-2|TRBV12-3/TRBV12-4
ASSPGTAIT
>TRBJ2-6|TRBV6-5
ASKTGVGANVLT
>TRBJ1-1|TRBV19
ASSIEHFRLRHTEAF
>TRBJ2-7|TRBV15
ATSRDLDRRYEQY
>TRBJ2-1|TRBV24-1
ATSDFSSPEQF
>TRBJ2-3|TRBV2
ASSERTWDTQY
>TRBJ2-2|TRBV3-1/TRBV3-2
ASSQDAHRQGYAGELF
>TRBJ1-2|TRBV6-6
ASSYLDSGEEGYT
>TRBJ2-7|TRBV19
ASRDKTFSIGEQY
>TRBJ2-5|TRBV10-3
AISSGGKETQY
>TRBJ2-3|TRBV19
ASSIGTGDGTDTQY
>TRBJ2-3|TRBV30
AWSRLAGQTDTQY
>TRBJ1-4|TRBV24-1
ATSGQGEANEKLF
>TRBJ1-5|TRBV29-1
SVGQGTDGNQPQH
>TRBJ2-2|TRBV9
ASSVNRGLLTGELF
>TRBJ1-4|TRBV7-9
ASSFTKQGGEKLF
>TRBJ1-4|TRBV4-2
ASTIGTPGEKLF
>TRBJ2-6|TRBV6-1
ASSDSGFSGANVLT
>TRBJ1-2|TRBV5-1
ASSLVQGPTPAGGYT
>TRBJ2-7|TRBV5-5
ASSLQGASTNEQY
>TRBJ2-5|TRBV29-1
SVGGTGARWETQY
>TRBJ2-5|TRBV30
AWSKTRGLGLQETQY